This TCR beta chain is from a study of PD-1 blockade in classical Hodgkin lymphoma. Study-wide results and limits: Newly diagnosed patients were said to have less baseline TCR diversity than healthy donors did.

Generated by immunoSEQ multiplex PCR, the TCRdb table keeps only in-frame clones and is missing some. The sample has 150,000 or so clones, approximately 80% seen once; the top ten hold roughly a tenth. The CDR3 contains 15 residues. CDR1 and CDR2 from the germline V gene are SEHNR and FQNEAQ (reference sequence). Trimming took 5 bases from V and 7 from J; bases not matched to a gene: 6. Brentuximab vedotin exposure varied among the patients, all of whom had relapsed after autologous stem cell transplantation. Note on this clone: What it binds is not known.

This TCR was recovered from a human donor with classical Hodgkin lymphoma. The sample here was peripheral blood mononuclear cells (PBMCs), taken before the second cycle of nivolumab. The chain employs TRBV7-9 and TRBJ1-6; 9 nucleotides agree with TRBD1. The CDR3 nucleotides read TGTGCCAGCAGCGAAAGACAGGGGGGAAATTCACCCCTCCACTTT. Translating gives CASSERQGGNSPLHF.